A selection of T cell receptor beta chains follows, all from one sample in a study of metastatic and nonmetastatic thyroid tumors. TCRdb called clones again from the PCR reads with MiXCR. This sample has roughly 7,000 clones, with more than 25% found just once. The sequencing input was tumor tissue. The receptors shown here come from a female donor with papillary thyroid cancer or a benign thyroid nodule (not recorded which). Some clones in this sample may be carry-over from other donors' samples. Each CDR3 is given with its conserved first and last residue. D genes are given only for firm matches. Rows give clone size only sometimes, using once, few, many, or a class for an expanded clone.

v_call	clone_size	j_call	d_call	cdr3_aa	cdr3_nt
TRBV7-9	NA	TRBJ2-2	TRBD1	CASSPGQGFSGELFF	TGTGCCAGCAGCCCCGGACAGGGGTTTTCCGGGGAGCTGTTTTTT
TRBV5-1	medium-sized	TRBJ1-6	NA	CASSRDRDSPLHF	TGCGCCAGCAGCCGGGACCGGGATTCACCCCTCCACTTT
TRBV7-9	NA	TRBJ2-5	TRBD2	CASTFLAGGPRETQYF	TGTGCCAGCACCTTCCTGGCGGGAGGGCCAAGAGAGACCCAGTACTTC
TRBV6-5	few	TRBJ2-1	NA	CASSYATEKLGGFF	TGTGCCAGCAGTTACGCGACGGAGAAGTTAGGCGGGTTCTTC
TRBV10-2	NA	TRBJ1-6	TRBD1	CASSEGTGDFDRNSPLHF	TGCGCCAGCAGTGAGGGGACAGGGGATTTCGATAGGAATTCACCCCTCCACTTT
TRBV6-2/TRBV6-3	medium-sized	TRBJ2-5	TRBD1	CASSYSGTGGETQYF	TGTGCCAGCAGTTACTCCGGGACAGGGGGAGAGACCCAGTACTTC
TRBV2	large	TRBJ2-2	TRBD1	CASKRTGETGELFF	TGTGCCAGCAAAAGGACAGGGGAAACCGGGGAGCTGTTTTTT
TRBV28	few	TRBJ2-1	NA	CASSTTNEQFF	TGTGCCAGCAGCACTACAAATGAGCAGTTCTTC
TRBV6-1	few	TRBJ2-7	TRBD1	CASGRASGQVAVQYF	TGTGCCAGCGGAAGGGCCTCGGGACAGGTTGCAGTACAGTACTTC
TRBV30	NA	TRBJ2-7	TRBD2	CAWDTSGMLEQYF	TGTGCCTGGGACACTAGCGGCATGTTGGAGCAGTACTTC
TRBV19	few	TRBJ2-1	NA	CASSISDAYNEQFF	TGTGCCAGTAGTATTTCCGACGCCTACAATGAGCAGTTCTTC
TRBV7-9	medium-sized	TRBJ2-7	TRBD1	CASSQQGFGEQYF	TGTGCCAGCAGCCAACAGGGGTTTGGGGAGCAGTACTTC
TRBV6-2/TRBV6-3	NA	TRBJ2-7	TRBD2	CASSSRGVPGEQYF	TGTGCCAGCTCCTCTCGGGGGGTCCCAGGCGAGCAGTACTTC
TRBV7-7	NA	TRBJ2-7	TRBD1	CASSFGQGAQYF	TGTGCCAGCAGCTTTGGACAGGGCGCGCAGTACTTC
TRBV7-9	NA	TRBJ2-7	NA	CASSLTRGSYEQYF	TGTGCCAGCAGCCTCACCAGGGGATCCTACGAGCAGTACTTC
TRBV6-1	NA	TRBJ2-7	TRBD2	CASRGLSGRRYEQYF	TGTGCCAGCAGGGGCCTAAGCGGGAGACGGTACGAGCAGTACTTC
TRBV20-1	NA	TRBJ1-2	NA	CSAPDRSGGGYTF	TGCAGTGCCCCTGACAGGTCAGGCGGTGGCTACACCTTC
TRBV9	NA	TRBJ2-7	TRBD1	CASSVGDGQGGSYEQYF	TGTGCCAGCAGCGTAGGGGATGGACAGGGGGGCTCCTACGAGCAGTACTTC
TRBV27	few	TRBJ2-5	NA	CASSPPAQETQYF	TGTGCCAGCAGCCCTCCTGCCCAAGAGACCCAGTACTTC
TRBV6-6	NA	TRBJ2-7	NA	CASSYSRGAGVREQYF	TGTGCCAGCAGTTACTCCAGGGGGGCAGGGGTTAGGGAGCAGTACTTC
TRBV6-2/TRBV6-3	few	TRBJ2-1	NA	CASSRPFGDYEQFF	TGTGCCAGCAGTCGCCCATTTGGAGACTATGAGCAGTTCTTC
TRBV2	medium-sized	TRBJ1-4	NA	CASSGQLTTNEKLFF	TGTGCCAGCAGTGGACAGCTCACAACTAATGAAAAACTGTTTTTT
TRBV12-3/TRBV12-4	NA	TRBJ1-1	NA	CASSLGALNTEAFF	TGTGCCAGCAGCTTAGGGGCTCTGAACACTGAAGCTTTCTTT
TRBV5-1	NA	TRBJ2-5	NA	CASSLTLAQVLTQETQYF	TGCGCCAGCAGCTTGACCCTCGCACAGGTTTTGACCCAAGAGACCCAGTACTTC
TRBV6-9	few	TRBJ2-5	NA	CASSYDRETQYF	TGTGCCAGCAGTTACGACAGGGAGACCCAGTACTTC
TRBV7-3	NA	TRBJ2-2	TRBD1	CASSSWTGSNTGELSF	TGTGCCAGCAGCTCCTGGACAGGGAGCAACACCGGGGAGCTGTCTTTT
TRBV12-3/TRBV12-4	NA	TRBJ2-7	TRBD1	CASSLGQGYEQYF	TGTGCCAGCAGTTTAGGACAGGGCTACGAGCAGTACTTC
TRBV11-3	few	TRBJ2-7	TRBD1	CASSDRDRGYEQYF	TGTGCCAGCAGCGACCGGGACAGGGGGTACGAGCAGTACTTC
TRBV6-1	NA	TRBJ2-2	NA	CASSEWTANTGELFF	TGTGCCAGCAGTGAGTGGACAGCGAACACCGGGGAGCTGTTTTTT
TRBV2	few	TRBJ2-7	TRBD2	CASSLAGATYEQYF	TGTGCCAGCAGTCTAGCGGGGGCTACGTACGAGCAGTACTTC
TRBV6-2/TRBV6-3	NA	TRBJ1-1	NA	CASIVKGGAGTEAFF	TGTGCCAGCATTGTGAAGGGGGGCGCGGGCACTGAGGCTTTCTTT
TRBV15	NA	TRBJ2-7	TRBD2	CATSNYSLTSGYAYEQYF	TGTGCCACCAGCAACTACTCTTTGACTAGCGGCTATGCCTACGAGCAGTACTTC
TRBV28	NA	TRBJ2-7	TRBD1	CASSIDRGLYEQYF	TGTGCCAGCAGTATCGACAGGGGACTCTACGAGCAGTACTTC
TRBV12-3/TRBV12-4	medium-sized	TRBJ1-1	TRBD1	CASSFDRAKAFF	TGTGCCAGCAGTTTTGACAGGGCGAAGGCTTTCTTT
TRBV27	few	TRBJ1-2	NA	CASSLSAQNNYGYTF	TGTGCCAGCAGTTTATCGGCGCAGAACAACTATGGCTACACCTTC
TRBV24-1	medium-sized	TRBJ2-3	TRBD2	CATSRSSGRAGTDTQYF	TGTGCCACCAGTAGGTCTAGCGGGAGGGCCGGGACAGATACGCAGTATTTT
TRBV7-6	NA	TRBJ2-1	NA	CASSLVWEASYNEQFF	TGTGCCAGCAGCTTAGTTTGGGAGGCCTCCTACAATGAGCAGTTCTTC
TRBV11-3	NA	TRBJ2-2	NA	CASSPTRAGELFF	TGTGCCAGCAGCCCTACCCGGGCCGGGGAGCTGTTTTTT
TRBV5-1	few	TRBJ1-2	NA	CASSFGGGGYGYTF	TGCGCCAGCAGCTTTGGGGGCGGAGGCTATGGCTACACCTTC
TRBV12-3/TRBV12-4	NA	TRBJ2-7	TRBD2	CASIFDREDGQYF	TGTGCCAGCATTTTTGACCGGGAGGACGGGCAGTACTTC
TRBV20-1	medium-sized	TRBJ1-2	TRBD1	CSARDRASYTF	TGCAGTGCTAGGGACAGGGCCAGCTACACCTTC
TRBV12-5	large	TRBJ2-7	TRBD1	CASGRGTGGSYEQYF	TGTGCTAGTGGTCGTGGGACAGGGGGCTCCTACGAGCAGTACTTC
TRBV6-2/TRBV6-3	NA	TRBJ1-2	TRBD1	CASSTRQGSNGYTF	TGTGCCAGCAGTACCCGACAGGGTTCAAATGGCTACACCTTC
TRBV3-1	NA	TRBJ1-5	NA	CASSRGLYQPQHF	TGTGCCAGCAGCCGGGGGTTATATCAGCCCCAGCATTTT
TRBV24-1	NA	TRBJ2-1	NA	CATSRSREYNEQFF	TGTGCCACCAGTAGGTCTAGGGAGTACAATGAGCAGTTCTTC
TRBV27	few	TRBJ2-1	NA	CASSSPLFSEVCYNEQFF	TGTGCCAGCAGTTCCCCCCTTTTTAGCGAGGTCTGCTATAATGAGCAGTTCTTC
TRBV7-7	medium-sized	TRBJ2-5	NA	CASSLEGRELETQYF	TGTGCCAGCAGCTTAGAAGGCCGGGAATTGGAGACCCAGTACTTC
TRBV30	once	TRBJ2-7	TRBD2	CAWSRLAGAYEQYF	TGTGCCTGGAGTAGACTAGCGGGAGCGTACGAGCAGTACTTC
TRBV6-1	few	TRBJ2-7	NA	CASRLRQDPSYEQYF	TGTGCCAGCAGGCTAAGACAGGACCCCTCCTACGAGCAGTACTTC
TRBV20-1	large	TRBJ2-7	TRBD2	CSAGPSGSDEQYF	TGCAGTGCTGGACCTAGCGGGAGTGACGAGCAGTACTTC
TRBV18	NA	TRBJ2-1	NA	CASSPQGRNNEQFF	TGTGCCAGCTCACCCCAGGGCAGAAACAATGAGCAGTTCTTC